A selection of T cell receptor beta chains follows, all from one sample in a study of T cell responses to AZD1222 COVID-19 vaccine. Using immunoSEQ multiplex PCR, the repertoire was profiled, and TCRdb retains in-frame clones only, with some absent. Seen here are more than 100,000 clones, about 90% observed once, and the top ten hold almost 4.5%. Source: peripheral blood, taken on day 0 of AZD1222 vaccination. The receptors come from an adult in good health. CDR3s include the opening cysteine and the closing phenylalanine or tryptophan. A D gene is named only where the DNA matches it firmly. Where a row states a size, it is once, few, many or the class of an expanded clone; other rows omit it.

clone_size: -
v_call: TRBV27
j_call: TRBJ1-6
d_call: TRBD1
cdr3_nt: TGTGCCAGCAGTTTCGGGACAGGGTTTTCACCCCTCCACTTT
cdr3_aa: CASSFGTGFSPLHF

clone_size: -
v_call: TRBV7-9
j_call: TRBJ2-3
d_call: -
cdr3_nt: TGTGCCGGCCGGGACAACACAGATACGCAGTATTTT
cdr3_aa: CAGRDNTDTQYF

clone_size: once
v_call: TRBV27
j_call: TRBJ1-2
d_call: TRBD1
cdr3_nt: TGTGCCAGCAGTTCGAGGAACAGGGGGGATGGCTACACCTTC
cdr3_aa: CASSSRNRGDGYTF

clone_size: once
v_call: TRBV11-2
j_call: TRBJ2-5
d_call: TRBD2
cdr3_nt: TGTGCCAGCAGCTCGACCCCGGGACTACGCCAAGAGACCCAGTACTTC
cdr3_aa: CASSSTPGLRQETQYF

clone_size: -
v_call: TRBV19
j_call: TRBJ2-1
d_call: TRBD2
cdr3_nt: TGTGCCAGTAGTATTTTAGCGGGGGGGGGAAATGAGCAGTTCTTC
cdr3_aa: CASSILAGGGNEQFF

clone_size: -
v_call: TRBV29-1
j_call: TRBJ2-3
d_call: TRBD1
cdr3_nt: TGCAGCGCCGGGACAGCCATTGGAGATACGCAGTATTTT
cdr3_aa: CSAGTAIGDTQYF

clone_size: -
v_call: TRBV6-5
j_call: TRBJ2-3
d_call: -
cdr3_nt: TGTGCCAGCAGGCGGGAAGATACGCAGTATTTT
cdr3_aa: CASRREDTQYF

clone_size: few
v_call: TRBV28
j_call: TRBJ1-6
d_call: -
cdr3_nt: TGTGCCAGCAGTTTCCGGGTTCGGCAGGGAGGATCACCCCTCCACTTT
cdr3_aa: CASSFRVRQGGSPLHF

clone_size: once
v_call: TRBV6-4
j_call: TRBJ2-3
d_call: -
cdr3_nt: TGTGCCAGCAGTGACGAGCGAGGTACGCAGTATTTT
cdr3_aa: CASSDERGTQYF

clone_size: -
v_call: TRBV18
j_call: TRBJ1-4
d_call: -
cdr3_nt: TGTGCCAGCTCACGGGCGGGGTACGGTGAAAAACTGTTTTTT
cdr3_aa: CASSRAGYGEKLFF

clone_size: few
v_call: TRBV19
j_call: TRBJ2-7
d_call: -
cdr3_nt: TGTGCCAGTAGTAAAGGGTTGAGCGGCGAGCAGTACTTC
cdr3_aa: CASSKGLSGEQYF

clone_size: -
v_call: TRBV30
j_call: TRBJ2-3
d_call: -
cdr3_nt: TGTGCCTGGAACCTTCCGGGACGGGGGTCGAGAGATACGCAGTATTTT
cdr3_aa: CAWNLPGRGSRDTQYF

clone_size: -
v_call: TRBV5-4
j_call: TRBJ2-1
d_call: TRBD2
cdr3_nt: TGTGCCAGCAGCCCTCTAGCGGGAGGGCCCTCGTGGTTCTTC
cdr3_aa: CASSPLAGGPSWFF

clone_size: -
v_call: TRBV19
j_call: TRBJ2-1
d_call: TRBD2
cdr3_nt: TGTGCCAGTAAGCTAGCGGGAGATGTTAATGAGCAGTTCTTC
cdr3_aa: CASKLAGDVNEQFF

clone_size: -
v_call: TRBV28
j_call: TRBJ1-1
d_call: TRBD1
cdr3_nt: TGTGCCAGCAGTTTGCCGACCGGGACAGAGAACACTGAAGCTTTCTTT
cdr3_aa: CASSLPTGTENTEAFF

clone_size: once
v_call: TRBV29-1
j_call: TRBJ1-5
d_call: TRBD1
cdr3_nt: TGCAGCGTTCTACAGGGGAGAGGTCAGCCCCAGCATTTT
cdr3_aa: CSVLQGRGQPQHF

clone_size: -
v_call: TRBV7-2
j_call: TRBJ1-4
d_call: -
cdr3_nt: TGTGCCAGCAGCTTGACCCCGAGGGGTGAAAAACTGTTTTTT
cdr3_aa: CASSLTPRGEKLFF

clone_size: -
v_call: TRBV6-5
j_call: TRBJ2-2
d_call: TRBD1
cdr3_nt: TGTGCCAGGGGACAGGGGGGCACCGGGGAGCTGTTTTTT
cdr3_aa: CARGQGGTGELFF

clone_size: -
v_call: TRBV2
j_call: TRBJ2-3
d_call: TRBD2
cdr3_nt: TGTGCCAGCAGGACACTAGCGGTAACAGATACGCAGTATTTT
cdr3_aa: CASRTLAVTDTQYF

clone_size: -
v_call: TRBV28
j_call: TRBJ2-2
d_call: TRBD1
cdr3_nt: TGTGCCAGCAGATGGGACAGGGTGGACGGGGAGCTGTTTTTT
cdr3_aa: CASRWDRVDGELFF

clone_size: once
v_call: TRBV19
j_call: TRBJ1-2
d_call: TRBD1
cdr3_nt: TGTGCCAGTAGCCTAGCAGGGGGCGACTGGGATGGCTACACCTTC
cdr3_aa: CASSLAGGDWDGYTF

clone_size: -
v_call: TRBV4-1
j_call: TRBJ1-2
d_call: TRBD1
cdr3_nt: TGCGCCAGCAGCCAAGACCGGACAGGGTACTATGGCTACACCTTC
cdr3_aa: CASSQDRTGYYGYTF

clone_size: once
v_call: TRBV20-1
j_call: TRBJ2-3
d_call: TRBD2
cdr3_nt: TGCAGTGCTAGTGACGGGACTAGCGGCGATACGCAGTATTTT
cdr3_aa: CSASDGTSGDTQYF

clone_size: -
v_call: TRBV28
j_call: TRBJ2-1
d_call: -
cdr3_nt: TGTGCCAGCAGTTTACCACTGACAGACCGGATCGGTGAGCAGTTCTTC
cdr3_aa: CASSLPLTDRIGEQFF

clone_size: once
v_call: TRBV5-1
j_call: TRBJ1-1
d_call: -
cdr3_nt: TGCGCCAGCAGCGATACACATGGCACTGAAGCTTTCTTT
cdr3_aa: CASSDTHGTEAFF

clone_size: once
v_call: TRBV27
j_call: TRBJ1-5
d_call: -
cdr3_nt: TGTGCCAGCAGTTTAAATGGGGGTAGTAGCAATCAGCCCCAGCATTTT
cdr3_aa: CASSLNGGSSNQPQHF

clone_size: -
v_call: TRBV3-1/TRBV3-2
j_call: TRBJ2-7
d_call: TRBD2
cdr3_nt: TGTGCCAGCAGCCAAGAGGGGGGACTAGCGGGAGTTCCCTACGAGCAGTACTTC
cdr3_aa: CASSQEGGLAGVPYEQYF

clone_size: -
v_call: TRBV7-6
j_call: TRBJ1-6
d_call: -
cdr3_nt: TGTGCCAGCAGCTTAGATGGGAGCTCCTATAATTCACCCCTCCACTTT
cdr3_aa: CASSLDGSSYNSPLHF

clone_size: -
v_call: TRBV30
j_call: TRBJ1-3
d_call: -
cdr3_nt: TGTGCTATCGGGTCTGGAAACACCATATATTTT
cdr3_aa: CAIGSGNTIYF

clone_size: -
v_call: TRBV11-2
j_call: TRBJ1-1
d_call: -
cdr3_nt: TGTGCCAGCAGCTTAGGTTATGGGCGATTGGGGGCTTTCTTT
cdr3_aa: CASSLGYGRLGAFF

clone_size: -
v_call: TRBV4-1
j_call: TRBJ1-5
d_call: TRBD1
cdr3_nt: TGCGCCAGCAGCCAGGTCCGGGACAGCGTAAGCAATCAGCCCCAGCATTTT
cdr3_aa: CASSQVRDSVSNQPQHF

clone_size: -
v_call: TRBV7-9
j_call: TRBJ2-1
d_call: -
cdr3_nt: TGTGCCAGCAGCTCAAACAGATTCCCGTACAATGAGCAGTTCTTC
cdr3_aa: CASSSNRFPYNEQFF

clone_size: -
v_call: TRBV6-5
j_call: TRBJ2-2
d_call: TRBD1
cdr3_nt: TGTGCCAGCAGAGATTCAGGGGGAACCGGGGAGCTGTTTTTT
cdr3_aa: CASRDSGGTGELFF

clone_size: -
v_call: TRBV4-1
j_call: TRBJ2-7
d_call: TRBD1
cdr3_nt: TGCGCCAGCAGCATACAGGGGGCCTACGAGCAGTACTTC
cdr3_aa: CASSIQGAYEQYF

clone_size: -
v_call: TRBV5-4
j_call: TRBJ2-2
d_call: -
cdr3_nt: TGTGCCAGCAGCCTCCCACGCGCCAGCGGTAACACCGGGGAGCTGTTTTTT
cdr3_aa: CASSLPRASGNTGELFF

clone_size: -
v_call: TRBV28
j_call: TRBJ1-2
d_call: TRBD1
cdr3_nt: TGTGCCAGCAGTACCCCGCGACAGGGTTCGAAAAATGGCTACACCTTC
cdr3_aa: CASSTPRQGSKNGYTF

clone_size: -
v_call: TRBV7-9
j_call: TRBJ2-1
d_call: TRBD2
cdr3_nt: TGTGCCAGCCCCGGGACTAGCGGGTTCTACAATGAGCAGTTCTTC
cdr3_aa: CASPGTSGFYNEQFF

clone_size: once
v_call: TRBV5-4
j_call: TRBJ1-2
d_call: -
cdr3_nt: TGTGCCAGCAGCTCCTGGAGGGGCCACCTCCCCTATGGCTACACCTTC
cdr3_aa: CASSSWRGHLPYGYTF

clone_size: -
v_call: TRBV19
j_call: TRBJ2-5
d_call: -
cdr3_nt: TGTGCCAGTAGTATGGTTACAGGGACCCAGTACTTC
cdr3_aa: CASSMVTGTQYF

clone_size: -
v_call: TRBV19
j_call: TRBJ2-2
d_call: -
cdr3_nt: TGTGCCAGTAGTATATCCTGGGACCCCGGGGAGCTGTTTTTT
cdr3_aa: CASSISWDPGELFF

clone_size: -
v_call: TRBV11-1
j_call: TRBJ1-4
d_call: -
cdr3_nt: TGTGCCAGCAGCCTTGGGTCGCCAGGGGACTCAGAAAAACTGTTTTTT
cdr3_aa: CASSLGSPGDSEKLFF

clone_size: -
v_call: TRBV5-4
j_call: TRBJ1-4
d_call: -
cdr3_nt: TGTGCCAGCAGCTTGGGACAGGCTAATGAAAAACTGTTTTTT
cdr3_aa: CASSLGQANEKLFF

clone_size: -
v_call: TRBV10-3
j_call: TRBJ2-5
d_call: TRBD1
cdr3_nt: TGTGCCATCAATGGACAGGGAGAGGAGACCCAGTACTTC
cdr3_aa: CAINGQGEETQYF

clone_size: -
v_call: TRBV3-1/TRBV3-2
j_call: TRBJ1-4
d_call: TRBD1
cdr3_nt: TGTGCCAGCAGCCAACGGACAGGGGGCGTTGAAAAACTGTTTTTT
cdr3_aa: CASSQRTGGVEKLFF

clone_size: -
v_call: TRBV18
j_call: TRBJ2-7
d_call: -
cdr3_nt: TGTGCCAGCTCACCAGAACGGACAGTCTCCTACGAGCAGTACTTC
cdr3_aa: CASSPERTVSYEQYF

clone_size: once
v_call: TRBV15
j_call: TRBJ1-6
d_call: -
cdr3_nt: TGTGCCACCAGCAGGGATGGTCCTCCTTCACCCCTCCACTTT
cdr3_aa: CATSRDGPPSPLHF

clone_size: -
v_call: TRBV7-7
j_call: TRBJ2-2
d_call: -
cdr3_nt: TGTGCCAGCAGCTTAGCGGGGCCTCCCGGGGAGCTGTTTTTT
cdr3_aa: CASSLAGPPGELFF

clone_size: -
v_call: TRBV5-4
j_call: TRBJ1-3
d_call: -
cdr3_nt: TGTGCCAGCAGCGCACAGGGCCCTGGAAACACCATATATTTT
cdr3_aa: CASSAQGPGNTIYF

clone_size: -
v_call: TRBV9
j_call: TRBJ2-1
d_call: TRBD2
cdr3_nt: TGTGCCAGCAGCCCGGGACTAGCGGGAGCGGATGAGCAGTTCTTC
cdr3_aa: CASSPGLAGADEQFF

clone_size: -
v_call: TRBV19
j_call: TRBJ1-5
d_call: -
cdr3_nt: TGTGCCAGTAGTCCCCAGGACGGGTCCAATCAGCCCCAGCATTTT
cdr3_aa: CASSPQDGSNQPQHF

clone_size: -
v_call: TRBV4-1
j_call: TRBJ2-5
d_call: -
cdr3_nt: TGCGCCAGCAGGAAGGTTGGGGAAGAGACCCAGTACTTC
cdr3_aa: CASRKVGEETQYF